What follows are 26 T cell receptor beta chains derived from one specimen sequenced in a study of cytotoxic CD8 clonotypes in ibrutinib-treated CLL. TCRdb's copy holds only in-frame clones and misses some; the assay was immunoSEQ multiplex PCR. The table lists about 32,000 clones, 70% to 80% of them singletons. Specimen: PBMCs, collected at disease progression, from a patient treated with ibrutinib. The receptors stem from a human donor with chronic lymphocytic leukemia.

The CDR3 coding sequence is TGTGCCAGCAGCTCACCCCCGGGACTAGCCTCCCCCCAGCAGTACTTC. Translating gives CASSSPPGLASPQQYF. The V and J genes are TRBV7-9 and TRBJ2-7; 9 bases are a match to TRBD2. V dropped 4 bases and J dropped 8; count of bases not matched to a gene: 15. The CDR3 totals 16 residues. Germline V gives CDR1 SEHNR, CDR2 FQNEAQ (reference sequence). Together with reference TRBV7-9 and TRBJ2-7, the CDR3 gives the full variable domain: DTGVSQNPRHKITKRGQNVTFRCDPISEHNRLYWYRQTLGQGPEFLTYFQNEAQLEKSRLLSDRFSAERPKGSFSTLEIQRTEQGDSAMYLCASSSPPGLASPQQYFGPGTRLTVT.

Written as DNA, the CDR3 is TGTGCCAGCTCACCCCCCGGGGGGGCCAAAAACATTCAGTACTTC. It codes for CASSPPGGAKNIQYF. This chain connects TRBV18 to TRBJ2-4; 7 bases map to TRBD2. Germline V gene data show CDR1 as KGHSH and CDR2 as LQKENI. There are 15 residues in the CDR3. Losses at the gene ends were 3 bases for V and 1 base for J; bases not matched to a gene: 3.

The J gene is TRBJ2-1, the V gene TRBV14; D call uncertain. Per the germline V gene, CDR1 is SGHDN and CDR2 is FVKESK. The CDR3 loop spans 20 amino acids. The V and J ends lost 0 bases and 2 bases respectively, with 23 bases between them. CDR3 loop: CASSQESWYAAVLTYNEQFF. The CDR3 region has the DNA TGTGCCAGCAGCCAAGAAAGCTGGTACGCGGCGGTTCTCACCTACAATGAGCAGTTCTTC.

CDR3 sequence (DNA): TGTGCCAGCAGCTTGGCCGGGACAGGGCGCTCCTACGAGCAGTACTTC. Translation gives CASSLAGTGRSYEQYF. This chain uses TRBV5-6 with TRBJ2-7, with 9 bases aligning to TRBD1. Germline CDR1 reads SGHDT; CDR2 reads YYEEEE. J lost 0 bases, V lost 0 bases, and 4 bases had no gene match. The CDR3 sequence is 16 residues long.

This clone was seen many times. The J gene is TRBJ1-5, the V gene TRBV4-1; 7 nucleotides line up with TRBD1. The ends lost 1 base at V and 3 bases at J; junction bases unmatched: 3. CDR3 length: 15 amino acids. Germline loops: CDR1 MGHRA, CDR2 YSYEKL. CDR3 in DNA: TGCGCCAGCAGCCAAGTCAGGGGGGACAATCAGCCCCAGCATTTT. Translation gives CASSQVRGDNQPQHF.

The chain couples TRBV7-9 to TRBJ2-1, with TRBD1 matching 7 bases. Trimming at V came to 5 bases and at J to 7 bases, leaving 5 bases not matched to a gene. Looked up from germline, CDR1 is SEHNR and CDR2 is FQNEAQ (reference sequence). The CDR3 totals 13 residues. CDR3 region: CASSQTGRNEQFF. Here the CDR3 DNA reads TGTGCCAGCAGCCAGACAGGGCGGAATGAGCAGTTCTTC.

This clone was picked up a small number of times. The V call is TRBV7-6, the J call TRBJ2-3, with D perhaps matching TRBD1 or TRBD2 (5 bases each). The CDR3 contains 13 residues. The germline gives CDR1 SGHVS, CDR2 FNYEAQ. V lost 1 base and J lost 9, with 11 bases in between. In nucleotides, the CDR3 is TGTGCCAGCAGCTTAGGTGAGGGGAACACGCAGTATTTT. Encoded protein: CASSLGEGNTQYF.

This clone showed up just once. V usage is TRBV15 and J usage is TRBJ2-1; 10 nucleotides match TRBD2. The length of the CDR3 is 16 residues. The germline CDR1 and CDR2 sequences are LNHNV and YYDKDF (reference sequence). J gave up 2 bases and V 9 bases, and 10 bases lay outside the gene matches. CDR3 sequence: CATERGLAGAYNEQFF. CDR3 bases: TGTGCCACGGAGAGGGGTCTAGCGGGGGCCTACAATGAGCAGTTCTTC.

The chain recombines TRBV6-1 with TRBJ2-5; D is uncertain. Trimming took off 6 bases at V and 4 bases at J, with 12 bases between the two ends. CDR1 MNHNS and CDR2 SASEGT come from the germline V gene. CDR3 length equals 13 residues. DNA of the CDR3: TGTGCCAGCAGCACCGACTGGGGAGAGACCCAGTACTTC. Translated, it gives CASSTDWGETQYF.

The J gene is TRBJ2-5, the V gene TRBV19; 11 bases match TRBD2. The CDR3 spans 18 residues. CDR1 is LNHDA, CDR2 SQIVND, per germline (reference sequence). V lost 1 base, J lost 5 bases, and 12 bases stayed unmatched. The CDR3 sequence is CASSIARTSGPTSETQYF. For the CDR3, the DNA is TGTGCCAGTAGTATAGCCCGGACTAGCGGGCCTACAAGCGAGACCCAGTACTTC. The entire variable domain, with the rest obtained from reference TRBV19 and TRBJ2-5, is as follows: DGGITQSPKYLFRKEGQNVTLSCEQNLNHDAMYWYRQDPGQGLRLIYYSQIVNDFQKGDIAEGYSVSREKKESFPLTVTSAQKNPTAFYLCASSIARTSGPTSETQYFGPGTRLLVL.

The CDR3 sequence is CASSLDSPGSPLHF. As DNA, the CDR3 is TGTGCCAGCAGCTTAGATTCCCCGGGATCACCCCTCCACTTT. V is TRBV11-2 and J is TRBJ1-6; D remains unclear. CDR1 SGHAT and CDR2 FQNNGV come from the germline V gene. This CDR3 has 14 residues. V was pared by 0 bases and J by 10 bases, with 10 bases between.

This chain connects TRBV4-1 to TRBJ1-2; possible D gene TRBD1, 6 bases. Germline CDR1 is MGHRA and CDR2 is YSYEKL. CDR3 length: 14 amino acids. Trimming stripped 2 bases from V and 2 bases from J, with 9 bases between. The DNA for the CDR3 is TGCGCCAGCAGCCAACAGGGGCAAAACTATGGCTACACCTTC. This sequence encodes CASSQQGQNYGYTF.

The chain carries TRBV11-2 and TRBJ1-1, with 8 bases lining up with TRBD1. V was pared by 5 bases and J by 3 bases, with 8 bases of the junction left unmatched. Germline CDR1 and CDR2: SGHAT and FQNNGV. The CDR3 spans 15 residues. The DNA of the CDR3 is TGTGCCAGCAGCCGGAAGACAGGGGCGGACACTGAAGCTTTCTTT. This gives the protein CASSRKTGADTEAFF.

The chain recombines TRBV5-8 with TRBJ2-5; D possibly corresponds to TRBD1 (6 bases). V gave up 5 bases and J gave up 5 bases, with 19 bases separating them. Germline values: CDR1 SGHTS, CDR2 YDEGEE. This CDR3 comprises 15 residues. CDR3 sequence (DNA): TGTGCCAGCAGTTTTGACCAGGGGACCTCCGAGACCCAGTACTTC. Its translation: CASSFDQGTSETQYF.

The V and J genes are TRBV5-1 and TRBJ1-2; 9 nucleotides agree with TRBD1. The length of the CDR3 is 15 residues. J gave up 6 bases and V 7 bases, and 13 bases lay outside the gene matches. The V gene's germline CDR1 is SGHRS and CDR2 YFSETQ. The CDR3 coding sequence is TGCGCCAGCCACACACAGGGGGCAGTTTTGGATGGCTACACCTTC. As protein: CASHTQGAVLDGYTF.

In its sample, this clone was seen a few times. The V gene is TRBV11-2, the J gene TRBJ1-6, with 8 bases matching TRBD1. V trimming: 5 bases; J trimming: 5 bases; junction bases outside the gene matches: 8. The CDR3 contains 16 residues. Per the germline V gene, CDR1 is SGHAT and CDR2 is FQNNGV. The chain's CDR3 is CASSPRQGSHNSPLHF. For the CDR3, the DNA is TGTGCCAGCAGCCCTCGACAGGGGTCACATAATTCACCCCTCCACTTT.

The chain has TRBV2 and TRBJ2-1, with unresolved D. The CDR3 totals 13 residues. Germline loops: CDR1 SNHLY, CDR2 FYNNEI. Trimming removed 8 bases from V and 2 bases from J, with 10 bases in between. The CDR3 DNA is TGTGCCAGCCGGGTAGGTACCTACAATGAGCAGTTCTTC. The encoded protein is CASRVGTYNEQFF.

The chain combines TRBV27 with TRBJ1-2; D call uncertain. The CDR3 extends over 15 amino acids. The germline V and J ends were trimmed by 0 bases and 4 bases, with 12 bases remaining between them. Germline CDR1 MNHEY, CDR2 SMNVEV (reference sequence). In nucleotides, the CDR3 is TGTGCCAGCAGTTTATCTCAAGCGACATCCTATGGCTACACCTTC. Protein product: CASSLSQATSYGYTF.

The table lists this clone with a few counts. The rearrangement uses TRBV28 and TRBJ2-7; D remains ambiguous. Germline V gene lookup returns CDR1 MDHEN and CDR2 SYDVKM. V was clipped by 6 bases and J by 2 bases, with 8 bases between them. The CDR3 is 12 amino acids. CDR3 DNA sequence: TGTGCCAGCAGCCCGCCAACCTACGAGCAGTACTTC. As protein: CASSPPTYEQYF.

This clone came up a few times. The rearrangement uses TRBV28 and TRBJ1-3; TRBD1 might be the D (5 bases). V was pared by 8 bases and J by 3 bases, with 17 bases between. The germline V gene encodes CDR1 MDHEN and CDR2 SYDVKM. This CDR3 is 15 amino acids long. For the CDR3, the DNA is TGTGCCAGCGCGTCCGGGGCCACGGATGGAAACACCATATATTTT. Protein product: CASASGATDGNTIYF.

The chain recombines TRBV6-4 with TRBJ2-5; tentative D call: TRBD1 (6 bases). CDR3 size: 15 residues. Germline V gene sequence: CDR1 MRHNA, CDR2 SNTAGT. The ends were cut back, 10 bases at V and 4 bases at J, with 22 bases in the middle. The DNA of the CDR3 is TGTGCCACCGAACTTGGACAGTGGCGTACAGAGACCCAGTACTTC. Encoded protein: CATELGQWRTETQYF.

This clone showed up just a few times. This sequence joins TRBV27 and TRBJ2-2; no reliable D call. V was clipped by 5 bases and J by 3 bases, with 4 bases between them. The CDR3 loop spans 12 amino acids. CDR1 is MNHEY, CDR2 SMNVEV, per germline (reference sequence). In nucleotides, the CDR3 is TGTGCCAGCAGTCAGGACACCGGGGAGCTGTTTTTT. This gives the protein CASSQDTGELFF.

The chain uses TRBV27 and TRBJ2-1, with 14 nucleotides matching TRBD2. The CDR3 loop spans 16 amino acids. The J segment lost 7 bases and the V segment lost 2 bases, leaving 4 bases of the junction unmatched. CDR1 and CDR2 (germline): MNHEY, SMNVEV (reference sequence). The CDR3 DNA sequence: TGTGCCAGCAGTTTAGGACTAGCGGGGGGCCTGAATGAGCAGTTCTTC. Encoded protein: CASSLGLAGGLNEQFF.

The V call is TRBV5-5, the J call TRBJ2-5; 7 bases align to TRBD1. CDR3 size: 18 residues. The trim removed 4 bases at V and 5 bases at J, leaving 20 bases unmatched. CDR1 is SGHKS and CDR2 is YYEKEE in the germline V gene (reference sequence). CDR3 coding DNA: TGTGCCAGCAGCCCCAGGCAGGGGATTGGACAGGCGTGGGAGACCCAGTACTTC. Translated, it gives CASSPRQGIGQAWETQYF.

The genes are TRBV19 and TRBJ1-1, with no clear D. Germline V CDR1 and CDR2: LNHDA, SQIVND (reference sequence). With 6 bases removed from V and 1 base from J, the gap between germline ends came to 12 bases. CDR3 length equals 14 residues. CDR3 in amino acids: CASSLPTSNTEAFF. CDR3 DNA: TGTGCCAGTAGCCTTCCGACCTCGAACACTGAAGCTTTCTTT.

The rearrangement joins TRBV6-5 to TRBJ1-1; no definite D call. The CDR3 extends over 13 amino acids. Germline-derived CDR1 and CDR2 are MNHEY and SVGAGI. V was shortened by 2 bases and J by 8 bases, with 12 bases between the two germline ends. The DNA of the CDR3 is TGTGCCAGCAGTTACGGGTTCCGCCACGAAGCTTTCTTT. This codes for CASSYGFRHEAFF.